Below, 20 T cell receptor beta chains from the same sample are listed, as sequenced in a study of T cell responses to AZD1222 COVID-19 vaccine. Data came from immunoSEQ multiplex PCR; TCRdb stores just in-frame clones and leaves some out. In the table there are 120,000 or so clones, approximately 94% of which are singletons. The source material was peripheral blood, sampled 28 days after the second AZD1222 dose. The receptors come from an adult who received the AZD1222 COVID-19 vaccine.

This sequence joins TRBV10-2 and TRBJ1-2; D is unresolved. This CDR3 has 14 amino acids. The V gene lost 3 bases and the J gene lost 4 bases, with 12 bases spanning the gap. Germline V lookup: CDR1 WSHSY, CDR2 SAAADI. The CDR3 protein is CASSDGPYGYGYTF. The CDR3 DNA sequence: TGCGCCAGCAGTGATGGCCCATACGGCTATGGCTACACCTTC.

The chain recombines TRBV6-4 with TRBJ2-1; TRBD2 matches 7 bases. Germline assignment: CDR1 MRHNA and CDR2 SNTAGT. The CDR3 consists of 14 residues. The ends lost 6 bases at V and 9 bases at J; junction bases unmatched: 11. DNA for the CDR3: TGTGCCAGCAGCCCCGGGGTAGCGGGTTCTGAGCAGTTCTTC. This encodes CASSPGVAGSEQFF.

The V and J genes are TRBV9 and TRBJ2-7; 9 bases agree with TRBD1. Germline CDR1 and CDR2: SGDLS and YYNGEE. This CDR3 spans 15 amino acids. V trimming: 2 bases; J trimming: 3 bases; junction bases outside the gene matches: 6. The CDR3 region has the DNA TGTGCCAGCAGCGTCCAACAGGGGGCGGGCTACGAGCAGTACTTC. It yields the protein CASSVQQGAGYEQYF.

The CDR3 nucleotides read TGTGCCAGTAAACTCCAGGGGGCATCTAACACCGGGGAGCTGTTTTTT. Translated: CASKLQGASNTGELFF. The chain employs TRBV19 and TRBJ2-2; 8 nucleotides match TRBD1. Trimming took 7 bases from V and 2 from J; bases not matched to a gene: 9. Germline CDR1 and CDR2: LNHDA and SQIVND (reference sequence). The CDR3 loop spans 16 amino acids. Drawing the rest from reference TRBV19 and TRBJ2-2, the complete variable domain is DGGITQSPKYLFRKEGQNVTLSCEQNLNHDAMYWYRQDPGQGLRLIYYSQIVNDFQKGDIAEGYSVSREKKESFPLTVTSAQKNPTAFYLCASKLQGASNTGELFFGEGSRLTVL.

The chain combines TRBV4-3 with TRBJ1-2; no clear D gene. Germline values: CDR1 LGHNA, CDR2 YSLEER. The CDR3 loop spans 16 amino acids. Trimming left V 0 bases short and J 0 bases short, with 11 bases between. CDR3 protein: CASSQDPRPSNYGYTF. The CDR3, as DNA: TGCGCCAGCAGCCAAGACCCCCGCCCGTCTAACTATGGCTACACCTTC.

This rearrangement joins TRBV2 to TRBJ1-4; D is unresolved. Trimming took 5 bases from V and 5 from J, leaving 15 bases between them. Germline assignment: CDR1 SNHLY and CDR2 FYNNEI. The CDR3 totals 15 residues. The CDR3 reads CASSIQARVNEKLFF. As DNA, the CDR3 is TGTGCCAGCAGTATCCAGGCAAGGGTGAATGAAAAACTGTTTTTT.

The CDR3 reads CASSLGTWEKDEQFF. As DNA, the CDR3 is TGTGCCAGCAGCTTGGGGACATGGGAAAAAGATGAGCAGTTCTTC. This chain uses TRBV11-3 with TRBJ2-1; maybe TRBD1 (6 bases). The CDR3 has 15 residues. Trimming took 3 bases from V and 8 from J, leaving 17 bases between them. Germline loops: CDR1 SGHNT, CDR2 YENEEA.

J is TRBJ1-2 and V is TRBV5-1; weak D call: TRBD1 (5 bases). The CDR3 sequence is 12 residues long. V lost 4 bases, J lost 2 bases, and 6 bases lay in between. Germline V gives CDR1 SGHRS, CDR2 YFSETQ. CDR3 protein: CASSRDNYGYTF. DNA of the CDR3: TGCGCCAGCAGCCGGGACAACTATGGCTACACCTTC.

This clone came up once. The CDR3 DNA is TGCAGCGTTGAAGGGGGGATGGATAATTATGGCTACACCTTC. It codes for CSVEGGMDNYGYTF. The chain is built from TRBV29-1 and TRBJ1-2; possibly TRBD1 for D (5 bases). The V end lost 1 base, the J end lost 5 bases, and 14 bases lay between the germline ends. The CDR3 is 14 residues long. Per the germline V gene, CDR1 is SQVTM and CDR2 is ANQGSEA.

The rearrangement links TRBV7-9 to TRBJ1-3; D is undetermined. V was cut by 4 bases and J by 0 bases, with 16 bases left in between. CDR3 length equals 17 residues. Germline CDR1 reads SEHNR; CDR2 reads FQNEAQ (reference sequence). The CDR3 DNA sequence: TGTGCCAGCAGCTCCTCGCCAAGTAGCAGCTCTGGAAACACCATATATTTT. As protein: CASSSSPSSSSGNTIYF.

This rearrangement joins TRBV11-3 to TRBJ2-7; 7 bases fit TRBD2. From germline, CDR1 is SGHNT and CDR2 YENEEA. CDR3 size: 14 residues. Germline trimming cut 2 bases from V and 7 bases from J; bases unmatched to any gene: 8. CDR3 nucleotides: TGTGCCAGCAGCTTACGTCCGGGAGCGGGGGAGCAGTACTTC. It specifies CASSLRPGAGEQYF.

The V call is TRBV6-2 or TRBV6-3, the J call TRBJ2-3, with D hard to call. CDR1 and CDR2 (germline): MNHEY, SVGEGT. The V and J ends lost 4 bases and 3 bases respectively, with 5 bases between them. The CDR3 is 12 amino acids. CDR3 residues: CASSFGTDTQYF. Written as DNA, the CDR3 is TGTGCCAGCAGTTTTGGGACAGATACGCAGTATTTT.

This clone was seen just once. This rearrangement joins TRBV27 to TRBJ1-2; the D is unclear. V gave up 6 bases and J gave up 5 bases, with 22 bases separating them. CDR1 is MNHEY, CDR2 SMNVEV, per germline (reference sequence). This CDR3 has 16 amino acids. CDR3 protein: CASSIPRWAALYGYTF. DNA of the CDR3: TGTGCCAGCAGCATCCCTCGTTGGGCCGCCCTTTATGGCTACACCTTC.

Only one count was recorded for this clone. In nucleotides, the CDR3 is TGTGCCAGCAGGGGATCCAGGGAGGCGCGAGGGACTGAAGCTTTCTTT. Translated: CASRGSREARGTEAFF. The chain links TRBV5-8 to TRBJ1-1; perhaps TRBD1 as D (5 bases). V lost 5 bases and J 5 bases, leaving 22 bases between the germline ends. The CDR3 covers 16 residues. The germline V gene has CDR1 SGHTS and CDR2 YDEGEE. The complete variable domain, with remaining parts taken from reference TRBV5-8 and TRBJ1-1, reads EAGVTQSPTHLIKTRGQQATLRCSPISGHTSVYWYQQALGLGLQFLLWYDEGEERNRGNFPPRFSGRQFPNYSSELNVNALELEDSALYLCASRGSREARGTEAFFGQGTRLTVV.

The chain is built from TRBV11-2 and TRBJ2-3; 10 bases align to TRBD2. The CDR3 spans 19 residues. V gave up 0 bases and J gave up 4 bases; unmatched junction bases: 13. CDR1 is SGHAT and CDR2 is FQNNGV in the germline V gene. This CDR3 reads CASSLEAFALAGVSDTQYF. The DNA for the CDR3 is TGTGCCAGCAGCTTAGAGGCCTTCGCGCTAGCGGGAGTATCAGATACGCAGTATTTT.

CDR3 sequence: CASSYSRGTDTQYF. The CDR3 DNA reads as TGTGCCAGCAGTTATTCGCGCGGTACAGATACGCAGTATTTT. The chain has TRBV6-5 and TRBJ2-3; no definite D call. The germline gives CDR1 MNHEY, CDR2 SVGAGI. The CDR3 covers 14 residues. Trimming stripped 3 bases from V and 3 bases from J, with 10 bases between.

The rearrangement joins TRBV7-2 to TRBJ2-7, with 7 bases that match TRBD1. V was clipped by 6 bases and J by 0 bases; unmatched bases: 14. From germline, CDR1 is SGHTA and CDR2 FQGNSA. This CDR3 region has 17 residues. The CDR3 reads CASSFHIGTDLSYEQYF. CDR3 DNA sequence: TGTGCCAGCAGTTTTCACATTGGGACAGACCTCTCCTACGAGCAGTACTTC.

This clone appeared a few times. CDR3: CARSLARQGSFYEQYF. The CDR3 DNA sequence: TGTGCCAGAAGCTTAGCGCGCCAGGGCAGTTTCTACGAGCAGTACTTC. V and J are TRBV7-5 and TRBJ2-7; the table assigns TRBD1, which was not confirmed against the DNA. TRBV7-5 is a listed pseudogene. The CDR3 consists of 16 residues.

The J gene is TRBJ2-7, the V gene TRBV25-1; D may be TRBD2 (5 bases). CDR1 MGHDK and CDR2 SYGVNS come from the germline V gene. V was pared by 6 bases and J by 2 bases, with 11 bases between. CDR3 length equals 13 residues. CDR3 sequence: CASRRSATYEQYF. The CDR3 region has the DNA TGTGCCAGCAGGCGTAGCGCCACCTACGAGCAGTACTTC.

The V and J genes are TRBV27 and TRBJ2-5, with D perhaps assigned TRBD1 or TRBD2 (5 bases each). This CDR3 is built from 15 residues. The germline gives CDR1 MNHEY, CDR2 SMNVEV (reference sequence). V gave up 5 bases and J gave up 0 bases, with 13 bases separating them. CDR3 DNA: TGTGCCAGCAGTCCTCAATGGGGGTACCAAGAGACCCAGTACTTC. It is translated as CASSPQWGYQETQYF.